Listed below are T cell receptor beta chains from one sample, sequenced in a study. Each CDR3 protein gets one entry after TCRdb re-called the 5' RACE reads with MiXCR. The profile covers 45,000 to 60,000 distinct CDR3 sequences, with 24% appearing a single time and 3.2% taken by the ten largest. The sequenced material came from tumor-infiltrating naive CD4+ T cells sorted from the breast tumor. These receptors all come from a female donor with breast cancer. Each CDR3 is given with its conserved first and last residue. The order of the fields is clone size, V gene, J gene, CDR3 protein. A row's size may be missing; if present it is once, few, many or a size class.

NA,TRBV5-1,TRBJ2-7,CASSLVASGRGEQYF
NA,TRBV7-9,TRBJ1-6,CASSSPDTYNSLLHF
NA,TRBV5-1,TRBJ1-6,CASSLGTYNSPLHF
NA,TRBV20-1,TRBJ2-5,CSVKLAGYQETQYF
NA,TRBV5-1,TRBJ2-7,CAISQGAHAQYF
NA,TRBV6-2/TRBV6-3,TRBJ2-2,CASRSGTVNTGELFF
few,TRBV6-5,TRBJ1-1,CASSYSSVPGAEAFF
NA,TRBV7-9,TRBJ1-4,CASSLLPGNEKLFF
NA,TRBV5-1,TRBJ2-5,CASSATGGETQYF
few,TRBV5-1,TRBJ1-1,CASGQGQTNTEAFF
NA,TRBV6-1,TRBJ2-3,CASSTGRATDTQYF
NA,TRBV18,TRBJ1-3,CASSPVASSGNTIYF
NA,TRBV4-1,TRBJ1-5,CASSQEGGNQPQHF
few,TRBV7-2,TRBJ1-1,CASSGAGNTEAFF
few,TRBV11-2,TRBJ2-5,CASSHLAGGKETQYF
once,TRBV12-3/TRBV12-4,TRBJ1-3,CASTLQGNTIYF
NA,TRBV5-1,TRBJ2-1,CASSLAEQYEQFF
NA,TRBV2,TRBJ1-5,CASSRLNSNQPQHF
few,TRBV24-1,TRBJ2-7,CATSNAYEQYF
many,TRBV6-5,TRBJ2-1,CATTGQSTREVEQFF
NA,TRBV7-6,TRBJ1-3,CASSAGRHSGNTIYF
few,TRBV4-2,TRBJ1-2,CASSSGTGVGYTF
few,TRBV7-9,TRBJ2-1,CASSLPAVEGEQFF
few,TRBV19,TRBJ1-2,CASWDRGPYGYTF
NA,TRBV2,TRBJ2-1,CASRHRLLGAFPFF
NA,TRBV29-1,TRBJ2-3,CSVGRLASTDTQYF
few,TRBV7-2,TRBJ1-6,CASSRTGVGSPLHF
NA,TRBV5-6,TRBJ2-7,CASSSRQGAIYEQYF
few,TRBV27,TRBJ2-5,CASRRERGGGKTQYF
NA,TRBV10-1,TRBJ1-5,CASSMTGHQPQHF
few,TRBV12-3/TRBV12-4,TRBJ2-3,CASSRDRVTDTQYF
NA,TRBV27,TRBJ2-7,CASRTGLATSYEQYF
NA,TRBV11-2,TRBJ2-1,CASSLGFSGEQFF
NA,TRBV2,TRBJ2-7,CASSYRGHSYEQYF
NA,TRBV5-1,TRBJ2-7,CASSLNSEYEQYF
NA,TRBV5-6,TRBJ2-3,CASSLTGRITDTQYF
few,TRBV2,TRBJ2-7,CASSGEGPALEQYF
medium-sized,TRBV5-1,TRBJ2-7,CASSLAAITNSYEQYF
few,TRBV6-5,TRBJ2-7,CASSYSTTGRAEQYF
many,TRBV28,TRBJ1-2,CASSSDTYGYTF